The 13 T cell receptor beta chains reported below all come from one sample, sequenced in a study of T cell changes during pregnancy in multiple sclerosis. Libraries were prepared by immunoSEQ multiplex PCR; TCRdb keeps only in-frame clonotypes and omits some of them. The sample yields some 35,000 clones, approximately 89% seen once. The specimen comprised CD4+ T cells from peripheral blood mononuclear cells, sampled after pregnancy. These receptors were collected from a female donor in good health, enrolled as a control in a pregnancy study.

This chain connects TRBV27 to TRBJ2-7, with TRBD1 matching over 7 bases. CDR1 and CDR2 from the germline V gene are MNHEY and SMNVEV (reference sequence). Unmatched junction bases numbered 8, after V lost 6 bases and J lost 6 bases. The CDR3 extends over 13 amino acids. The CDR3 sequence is CASRLQGLGEQYF. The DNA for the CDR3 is TGTGCCAGCAGGCTACAGGGGTTGGGCGAGCAGTACTTC.

This chain's CDR3 is CASSIDPGLRHNEQFF. The CDR3 DNA reads TGTGCCAGCAGCATCGACCCGGGACTGCGTCACAATGAGCAGTTCTTC. The rearrangement uses TRBV5-6 and TRBJ2-1, with D perhaps matching TRBD2 (6 bases). V shed 4 bases and J shed 5 bases, with 19 bases lying between them. The germline gives CDR1 SGHDT, CDR2 YYEEEE. The CDR3 runs to 16 residues.

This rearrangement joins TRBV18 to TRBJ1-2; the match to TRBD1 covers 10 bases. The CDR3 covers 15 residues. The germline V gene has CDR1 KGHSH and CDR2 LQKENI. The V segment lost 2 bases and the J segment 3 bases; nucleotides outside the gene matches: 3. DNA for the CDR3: TGTGCCAGCTCACCAGGGACAGGGGTGGACTATGGCTACACCTTC. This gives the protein CASSPGTGVDYGYTF.

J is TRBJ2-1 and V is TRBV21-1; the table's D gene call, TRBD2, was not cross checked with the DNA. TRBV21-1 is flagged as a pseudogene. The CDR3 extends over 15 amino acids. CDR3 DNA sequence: TGTGCCAGCAGCAAAGGACTAGCGGTGTACAATGAGCAGTTCTTC. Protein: CASSKGLAVYNEQFF.

CDR3 residues: CAISAQFTNTEAFF. The DNA for the CDR3 is TGTGCCATCAGTGCTCAGTTTACGAACACTGAAGCTTTCTTT. The chain is built from TRBV10-3 and TRBJ1-1; no clear D. This CDR3 is built from 14 residues. Trimming pared 4 bases from V and 1 base from J, leaving 10 bases between. Germline CDR1 ENHRY, CDR2 SYGVKD.

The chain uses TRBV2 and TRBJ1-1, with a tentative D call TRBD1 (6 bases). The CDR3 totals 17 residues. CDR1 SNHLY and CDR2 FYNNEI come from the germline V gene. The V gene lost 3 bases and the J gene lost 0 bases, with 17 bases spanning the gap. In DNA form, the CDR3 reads TGTGCCAGCAGTGACAAGACCAGGGGTAGCATGAACACTGAAGCTTTCTTT. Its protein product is CASSDKTRGSMNTEAFF.

The DNA for the CDR3 is TGTGCCAGCAGCTCCCAGAGGGGGCCCGGGGAGCTGTTTTTT. Amino acid sequence: CASSSQRGPGELFF. This sequence joins TRBV7-2 and TRBJ2-2, with TRBD1 identical over 7 bases. Unmatched junction bases numbered 5, after V lost 4 bases and J lost 6 bases. CDR3 length equals 14 residues. The V gene's germline CDR1 is SGHTA and CDR2 FQGNSA.

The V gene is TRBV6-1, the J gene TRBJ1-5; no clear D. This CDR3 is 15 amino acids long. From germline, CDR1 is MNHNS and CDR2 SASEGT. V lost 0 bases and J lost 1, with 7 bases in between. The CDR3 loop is CASSEAGSSNQPQHF. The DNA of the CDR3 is TGTGCCAGCAGTGAAGCAGGTAGCAGCAATCAGCCCCAGCATTTT.

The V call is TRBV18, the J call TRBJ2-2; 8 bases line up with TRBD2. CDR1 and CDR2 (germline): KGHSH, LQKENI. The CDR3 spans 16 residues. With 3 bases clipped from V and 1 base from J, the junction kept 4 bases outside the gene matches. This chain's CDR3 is CASSPVLAGNTGELFF. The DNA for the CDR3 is TGTGCCAGCTCACCGGTCCTAGCGGGGAACACCGGGGAGCTGTTTTTT.

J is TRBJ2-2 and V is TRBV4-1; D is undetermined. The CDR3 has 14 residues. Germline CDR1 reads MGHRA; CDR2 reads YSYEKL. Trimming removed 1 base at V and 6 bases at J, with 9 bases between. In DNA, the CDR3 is TGCGCCAGCAGCCAAGTCCCCACTGCCGGGGAGCTGTTTTTT. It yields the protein CASSQVPTAGELFF.

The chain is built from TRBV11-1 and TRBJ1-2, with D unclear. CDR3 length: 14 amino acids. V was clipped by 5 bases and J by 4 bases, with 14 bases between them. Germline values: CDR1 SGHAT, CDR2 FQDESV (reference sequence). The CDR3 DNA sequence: TGTGCCAGCAGCGCCGGCCGGGTTGTCTATGGCTACACCTTC. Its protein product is CASSAGRVVYGYTF.

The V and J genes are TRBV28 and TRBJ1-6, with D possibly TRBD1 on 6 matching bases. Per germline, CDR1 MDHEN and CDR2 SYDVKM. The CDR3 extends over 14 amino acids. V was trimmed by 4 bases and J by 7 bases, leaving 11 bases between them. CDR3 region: CASSSPGENSPLHF. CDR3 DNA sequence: TGTGCCAGCAGTTCCCCAGGGGAGAATTCACCCCTCCACTTT.

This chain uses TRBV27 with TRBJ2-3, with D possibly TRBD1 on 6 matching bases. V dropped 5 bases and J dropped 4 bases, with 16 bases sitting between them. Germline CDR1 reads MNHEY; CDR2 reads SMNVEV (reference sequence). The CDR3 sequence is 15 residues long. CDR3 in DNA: TGTGCCAGCAGTCTACAGGGCCTCGGGGCAGATACGCAGTATTTT. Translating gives CASSLQGLGADTQYF.